The 28 T cell receptor beta chains given below trace back to one sample, sequenced in a study of response to subunit inactivated influenza vaccine. MiXCR was run by TCRdb on the RT-PCR reads, yielding one entry per CDR3 protein. This table holds about half a million distinct CDR3 sequences, approximately 10% found once. The sequencing here drew on PBMCs from blood, taken 45 days after vaccination. All receptors derive from a man aged 45-60 years who received an inactivated influenza vaccine.

There are a few counts of this clonotype. This chain uses TRBV9 with TRBJ2-1; 10 bases fit TRBD2. This CDR3 contains 13 residues. V trimming: 3 bases; J trimming: 12 bases; junction bases outside the gene matches: 6. Germline-derived CDR1 and CDR2 are SGDLS and YYNGEE. The CDR3 reads CASSETLAGGQFF. As DNA, the CDR3 is TGTGCCAGCAGCGAGACTTTAGCGGGAGGGCAGTTCTTC. The full variable domain, in which reference TRBV9 and TRBJ2-1 provide the parts outside the CDR3, is DSGVTQTPKHLITATGQRVTLRCSPRSGDLSVYWYQQSLDQGLQFLIQYYNGEERAKGNILERFSAQQFPDLHSELNLSSLELGDSALYFCASSETLAGGQFFGPGTRLTVL.

The sample holds many counts of this clonotype. The chain recombines TRBV12-3 or TRBV12-4 with TRBJ2-7; D unclear. CDR3 size: 12 residues. The V end lost 5 bases, the J end lost 2 bases, and 7 bases lay between the germline ends. The CDR3 DNA sequence: TGTGCCAGCAGTCCCCTGGCCTACGAGCAGTACTTC. Translation gives CASSPLAYEQYF.

This clonotype was counted ten times or more. The J gene is TRBJ2-3, the V gene TRBV7-2; D is ambiguous. V shed 1 base and J shed 2 bases, with 16 bases lying between them. CDR1 is SGHTA, CDR2 FQGNSA, per germline. The CDR3 has 17 amino acids. CDR3 DNA: TGTGCCAGCAGCTTAGTAGGCTCCCCGCTTTCCACAGATACGCAGTATTTT. Its translation is CASSLVGSPLSTDTQYF.

The sample holds many counts of this clonotype. V and J are TRBV7-9 and TRBJ2-7; D perhaps matches TRBD2 (5 bases). Germline V lookup: CDR1 SEHNR, CDR2 FQNEAQ (reference sequence). Trimming stripped 1 base from V and 5 bases from J, with 12 bases between. The CDR3 covers 14 residues. As DNA, the CDR3 is TGTGCCAGCAGCTTAGATTGGAACGGGAACGAGCAGTACTTC. Translating gives CASSLDWNGNEQYF.

J is TRBJ2-7 and V is TRBV20-1; a possible D gene is TRBD2 (6 bases). Germline assignment: CDR1 DFQATT and CDR2 SNEGSKA (reference sequence). This CDR3 comprises 16 residues. Trimming removed 1 base at V and 1 base at J, with 17 bases between. The CDR3 loop is CSARARRVPLSYEQYF. DNA of the CDR3: TGCAGTGCTAGAGCGCGGAGGGTTCCACTATCCTACGAGCAGTACTTC.

This clonotype was counted only a few times. The chain uses TRBV5-1 and TRBJ2-5, with TRBD2 matching over 10 bases. V shed 2 bases, J shed 5 bases, and the junction held 6 bases outside the gene matches. Germline V gives CDR1 SGHRS, CDR2 YFSETQ. This CDR3 has 15 amino acids. The CDR3 reads CASSFLAGEGETQYF. The CDR3 bases are TGCGCCAGCAGCTTTCTAGCGGGAGAAGGGGAGACCCAGTACTTC.

The table lists this clonotype with a few counts. The gene calls are TRBV20-1 and TRBJ2-1; 11 bases map to TRBD1. Germline-derived CDR1 and CDR2 are DFQATT and SNEGSKA (reference sequence). The junction had 9 bases not matched to a gene; V was cut back by 7 bases and J by 7 bases. The CDR3 consists of 14 residues. The CDR3 nucleotides are TGCAGTGTCACCAAGGGACAGGGGGTGAATGAGCAGTTCTTC. Translation gives CSVTKGQGVNEQFF.

This clonotype was observed at least ten times. The V and J genes are TRBV24-1 and TRBJ2-1; a weak D match, TRBD2 (6 bases). The CDR3 extends over 14 amino acids. The germline V and J ends were trimmed by 7 bases and 1 base, with 10 bases remaining between them. The germline gives CDR1 KGHDR, CDR2 SFDVKD. CDR3 DNA sequence: TGTGCCACCAGGGCAGGGACTTCCTACAATGAGCAGTTCTTC. This translates into CATRAGTSYNEQFF.

This clonotype was observed at least ten times. CDR3 in DNA: TGTGCCAGCAGCTTAGGATATTGGGAGGGTGAGAATCAGCCCCAGCATTTT. Amino acids: CASSLGYWEGENQPQHF. J is TRBJ1-5 and V is TRBV7-2; D remains ambiguous. Germline V gene lookup returns CDR1 SGHTA and CDR2 FQGNSA. This CDR3 is 17 amino acids long. Trimming shortened V by 1 base and J by 4 bases, and 17 bases separated the two germline ends.

This clonotype has ten or more counts. V and J are TRBV20-1 and TRBJ2-4; 7 bases agree with TRBD1. CDR1 is DFQATT and CDR2 is SNEGSKA in the germline V gene (reference sequence). The V gene end was trimmed by 1 base and the J gene end by 1 base; junction bases not matched to a gene: 7. The CDR3 contains 16 residues. The CDR3, as DNA: TGCAGTGCTAGAGCGACAGGGAAAACGGCCAAAAACATTCAGTACTTC. Its protein product is CSARATGKTAKNIQYF.

The CDR3 DNA reads as TGTGCCACCAGCAGTCCCTGGACAGAAGAGACCCAGTACTTC. Its translation is CATSSPWTEETQYF. This chain uses TRBV15 with TRBJ2-5; possible D gene TRBD1, 6 bases. Trimming took off 3 bases at V and 3 bases at J, with 11 bases between the two ends. The CDR3 is 14 amino acids. Germline V gene data show CDR1 as LNHNV and CDR2 as YYDKDF (reference sequence).

Ten or more counts support this clonotype. This chain links TRBV7-2 with TRBJ1-1; D not resolved. CDR3 length: 13 residues. Deletions cut 5 bases from V and 4 bases from J, with 11 bases between. CDR1 and CDR2 from the germline V gene are SGHTA and FQGNSA. This CDR3 is CASSTLRRTEAFF. Written as DNA, the CDR3 is TGTGCCAGCAGCACACTAAGACGCACTGAAGCTTTCTTT.

This clonotype was found a few times. The rearrangement links TRBV24-1 to TRBJ1-5; 7 bases map to TRBD1. Looked up from germline, CDR1 is KGHDR and CDR2 is SFDVKD. The CDR3 runs 16 residues. V lost 4 bases and J lost 6; bases outside the gene matches: 11. Here the CDR3 DNA reads TGTGCCACCAGTGACCCGGCGGCAGGGGGGGGTCAGCCCCAGCATTTT. Translation gives CATSDPAAGGGQPQHF.

The chain is built from TRBV3-1 and TRBJ2-5; perhaps D is TRBD1 or TRBD2 (7 bases each). V lost 0 bases, J lost 5 bases, and 16 bases lay in between. This CDR3 is 16 amino acids long. Germline CDR1 LGHDT, CDR2 YNNKEL (reference sequence). The CDR3 DNA reads TGTGCCAGCAGCCAAGATATGACAGGGAGGGGCGAGACCCAGTACTTC. This gives the protein CASSQDMTGRGETQYF.

This clonotype was picked up a small number of times. The chain employs TRBV4-3 and TRBJ1-3; D is uncertain. V was shortened by 1 base and J by 3 bases, with 10 bases between the two germline ends. The germline V gene has CDR1 LGHNA and CDR2 YSLEER. The CDR3 contains 15 residues. The CDR3 region has the DNA TGCGCCAGCAGCCAAGCTCTATTAAGTGGAAACACCATATATTTT. Its translation is CASSQALLSGNTIYF.

V usage is TRBV30 and J usage is TRBJ2-2; D tentatively reads TRBD1 or TRBD2 (5 bases each). Germline V gene lookup returns CDR1 GTSNPN and CDR2 SVGIG (reference sequence). This CDR3 has 14 amino acids. Trimming took 0 bases from V and 9 from J, leaving 14 bases between them. The CDR3, as DNA: TGTGCCTGGAGTGTAGGGGAGTCCCCTTGGGAGCTGTTTTTT. This codes for CAWSVGESPWELFF.

The rearrangement uses TRBV12-3 or TRBV12-4 and TRBJ1-1, with a tentative D call TRBD1 (6 bases). The CDR3 totals 15 residues. Trimming cost V 5 bases and J 11 bases, with 24 bases left between them. CDR3 nucleotides: TGTGCCAGCAGTCCTACGGGGACAAAGGTCGTCGGGGCTTTCTTT. Its translation: CASSPTGTKVVGAFF.

This clonotype occurred a few times. The CDR3 region is CASGDAYEQYF. The CDR3 DNA reads as TGTGCCAGCGGGGATGCCTACGAGCAGTACTTC. V usage is TRBV6-1 and J usage is TRBJ2-7; D unresolved. This CDR3 is built from 11 residues. Germline V gene data show CDR1 as MNHNS and CDR2 as SASEGT. V shed 8 bases and J shed 2 bases, with 7 bases lying between them.

The genes are TRBV2 and TRBJ2-6; 8 bases align to TRBD1. The germline V gene has CDR1 SNHLY and CDR2 FYNNEI. The CDR3 is 16 amino acids. Trimming removed 9 bases from V and 0 bases from J; junction bases left unmatched: 7. CDR3 residues: CARTGTGYSGANVLTF. Here the CDR3 DNA reads TGTGCCAGGACCGGGACAGGCTACTCTGGGGCCAACGTCCTGACTTTC.

This clonotype has at least ten counts. V gene TRBV20-1 combines with J gene TRBJ1-1; D is perhaps TRBD1 (6 bases). The germline gives CDR1 DFQATT, CDR2 SNEGSKA (reference sequence). The CDR3 has 14 amino acids. V lost 0 bases and J lost 7, with 15 bases in between. The CDR3 DNA reads TGCAGTGCTAGAGAATCTTCGGGGGCAGGTGAAGCTTTCTTT. Its translation: CSARESSGAGEAFF.

The chain has TRBV28 and TRBJ2-5; D may be TRBD1 (6 bases). The germline V and J ends were trimmed by 8 bases and 4 bases, with 14 bases remaining between them. This CDR3 comprises 13 residues. CDR1 MDHEN and CDR2 SYDVKM come from the germline V gene. The CDR3 nucleotides read TGTGCCAGCTCGGCGGCAGGGGCAGAGACCCAGTACTTC. Its translation is CASSAAGAETQYF.

This clonotype was detected a few times. This rearrangement joins TRBV11-2 to TRBJ2-1; 10 nucleotides match TRBD1. The CDR3 has 17 residues. V lost 5 bases, J lost 4 bases, and 11 bases stayed unmatched. CDR1 is SGHAT, CDR2 FQNNGV, per germline. The CDR3 DNA is TGTGCCAGCAGCCGACCAAGGGACAGGGGTTTTTACAATGAGCAGTTCTTC. Translation: CASSRPRDRGFYNEQFF.

This clonotype was counted only a few times. The rearrangement joins TRBV7-9 to TRBJ2-3, with 7 nucleotides matching TRBD1. This CDR3 spans 16 amino acids. The germline CDR1 and CDR2 sequences are SEHNR and FQNEAQ (reference sequence). The trim removed 4 bases at V and 4 bases at J, leaving 11 bases unmatched. DNA for the CDR3: TGTGCCAGCAGCTCAAGCCGACAGGGAATTGCAGATACGCAGTATTTT. It translates to CASSSSRQGIADTQYF.

V usage is TRBV7-2 and J usage is TRBJ2-3; D is uncertain. The ends were cut back, 5 bases at V and 3 bases at J, with 21 bases in the middle. The V gene's germline CDR1 is SGHTA and CDR2 FQGNSA. CDR3 length: 17 amino acids. CDR3 nucleotide sequence: TGTGCCAGCAGCCCCTCCGCGGCTAGTAGGATAACAGATACGCAGTATTTT. The encoded protein is CASSPSAASRITDTQYF.

This clonotype was seen a few times. J is TRBJ2-7 and V is TRBV10-2; TRBD2 agrees at 8 bases. With V trimmed by 5 bases and J by 4 bases, 4 bases remained unmatched. This CDR3 is built from 13 residues. Per the germline V gene, CDR1 is WSHSY and CDR2 is SAAADI. The DNA for the CDR3 is TGCGCCAGCAGTCCGGGACTAGGGTACGAGCAGTACTTC. It translates to CASSPGLGYEQYF.

The chain employs TRBV7-9 and TRBJ2-7, with 9 nucleotides matching TRBD2. J gave up 2 bases and V 5 bases, and 7 bases lay outside the gene matches. Per germline, CDR1 SEHNR and CDR2 FQNEAQ (reference sequence). CDR3 size: 15 residues. CDR3 sequence reads: CASSPSSGATYEQYF. The CDR3 nucleotides read TGTGCCAGCAGCCCCTCTAGCGGGGCCACCTACGAGCAGTACTTC.

This clonotype was observed a few times. The J gene is TRBJ1-2, the V gene TRBV6-2 or TRBV6-3; D remains unclear. V was pared by 6 bases and J by 9 bases, with 14 bases between. This CDR3 contains 12 residues. The germline V gene has CDR1 MNHEY and CDR2 SVGEGT. This CDR3 reads CASSNRPSRYTF. CDR3 nucleotide sequence: TGTGCCAGCAGCAACCGCCCCAGCCGCTACACCTTC.

This chain uses TRBV7-7 with TRBJ2-1, with D hard to call. CDR3 length: 13 residues. Looked up from germline, CDR1 is SSHAT and CDR2 is FNYEAQ (reference sequence). The V end was cut by 4 bases, the J end by 4 bases, with 8 bases between. As DNA, the CDR3 is TGTGCCAGCAGCTCATGGCCTTACAATGAGCAGTTCTTC. Translated: CASSSWPYNEQFF.